This TCR beta chain was recovered during a study of shared clonotypes between healthy human individuals (dated by TCRdb to about 2020). In terms of the full investigation: A couple of women and a few men aged 18 to 49 years were included in the cohort. To estimate repertoire size and how much clonotype sharing occurs between individuals, the study deeply sequenced the blood TCR repertoires of five healthy adults. To increase sequencing depth and limit assay-specific biases, different laboratories used diverse techniques to prepare libraries and sequence TCR repertoires. Per donor, leukapheresis produced somewhere between about 0.94 and 9 billion PBMCs.

The germline V gene gives CDR1 as MDHEN and CDR2 as SYDVKM. From the cysteine through the phenylalanine, the CDR3 covers 13 amino acids. Only the CDR3 portion is preserved as DNA: 39 bases, with reading frame beginning at the first base. Trimming at the junction amounts to 5 bases on V and 3 bases on J, and the germline ends lie 8 bases apart. Using the deep immunoSEQ assay, TCR CDR3 regions were amplified from genomic DNA by multiplex PCR. Extracted genomic DNA from each cell subset was spread evenly across all wells of several immunoSEQ 96-well plates, with each plate serving as a replicate. For unsorted PBMC, roughly 300 ng of genomic DNA, equivalent to about 30,000 T cell genomes, went into each replicate PCR. Ten immunoSEQ deep assay plates were used to sequence unsorted PBMC genomic DNA. Purified libraries were measured with a Qubit 3.0 fluorometer, size-checked on a Bioanalyzer 2100, and measured again with the KAPA Library Quantification kit. Every immunoSEQ 96-well plate was sequenced on a separate single-read 150-cycle Illumina NextSeq 550 flow cell. In the paper's pipeline: Because the immunoSEQ output included only junctional sequences and no quality scores, the filtering could not be the same as the filtering used for full-length reads. Sequences were annotated with PyIR, a Python wrapper for IgBLAST v1.9, using IMGT germline references to assign V/J genes and CDR3. Reads were filtered out if the reads had weak V/J assignments (E-value above 1e-6), no CDR3, stop codons, out-of-frame junctions, or ambiguous translated residues. A V3J clonotype was defined by an identical inferred V gene, J gene, and CDR3 amino acid sequence. Percentage overlap between repertoires was calculated by dividing the number of shared unique clonotypes by the size of the smaller repertoire. Three approaches were used to assess repertoire richness: RTK rarefaction, the Chao1 estimator, and Recon v2.1 estimates of unobserved clonotypes. Entries here come from immuneACCESS through TCRdb and include only in-frame sequences with V and J called. Some clones fail to appear in such tables; in the studies checked, an unresolved V gene covers under half of the shortfall, and the cause of the remainder is unknown. V, J and clone size reflect that table, while D and trimming were determined from the DNA. For this sample there are about half a million clones; approximately 82% appear just once. The ten largest clonotypes hold around 12% of the sample.

This clone was detected only a few times. The clone's antigen remains unknown. No quality values exist for individual bases; no much larger clone is one base distant. Healthy HIV-negative adults with no recently reported acute infections or vaccinations were included as donors. Every donor was a Caucasian adult living in Nashville, Tennessee, USA. For unsorted samples, some 90 million PBMCs were counted and genomic DNA was extracted with the QIAamp DNA Blood Mini kit. After blood collection by leukapheresis, PBMCs were isolated using Ficoll-Histopaque density gradient centrifugation and then cryopreserved in the vapor phase of liquid nitrogen. Points the paper makes about the study in general: The genetic and exposure-history diversity represented was limited by the small number of donors. Sampling was restricted to blood, and TCR repertoires in tissue are likely to differ from TCR repertoires in blood. Pairwise subsampling led to the expectation that sequencing depth would affect the degree of clonotype sharing among donors.

The rearranged segments are TRBV28 and TRBJ1-5; too little of a D gene remains to name it. The specimen sequenced was PBMCs. The source is a woman in her thirties or forties in good health. Some clones in this sample may be carry-over from other donors' samples. The CDR3 loop reads CASSLQDNQPQHF. The bases read TGTGCCAGCAGTCTTCAAGACAATCAGCCCCAGCATTTT.